What follows are 19 T cell receptor beta chains derived from one specimen sequenced in a study of T cell responses to AZD1222 COVID-19 vaccine. TCRdb keeps only in-frame clones here, not all; method: immunoSEQ multiplex PCR. The sample has about 130,000 clones; 90% are singletons. The sequencing used peripheral blood, collected on day 0 of MenACWY control vaccination. These receptors came from an adult in good health.

The chain is built from TRBV27 and TRBJ1-1, with 7 bases aligning to TRBD1. The germline CDR1 and CDR2 sequences are MNHEY and SMNVEV (reference sequence). There are 17 residues in the CDR3. After removal of 4 bases from V and 1 base from J, the junction contained 12 bases not matched to a gene. The CDR3 sequence is CASSSHPGTVGNTEAFF. In nucleotides, the CDR3 is TGTGCCAGCAGTTCCCACCCCGGGACAGTAGGGAACACTGAAGCTTTCTTT.

This chain uses TRBV7-9 with TRBJ1-1; TRBD1 matches 8 bases. The germline gives CDR1 SEHNR, CDR2 FQNEAQ (reference sequence). Germline trimming cut 6 bases from V and 4 bases from J; bases unmatched to any gene: 7. The CDR3 consists of 14 residues. The CDR3 here is CASRHGQGGTEAFF. CDR3 DNA: TGTGCCAGCAGACACGGACAGGGAGGCACTGAAGCTTTCTTT.

The chain has TRBV4-1 and TRBJ2-7; 8 nucleotides line up with TRBD2. This CDR3 region has 20 residues. Per the germline V gene, CDR1 is MGHRA and CDR2 is YSYEKL. The V and J ends lost 5 bases and 1 base, in that order; junction bases with no gene match: 22. The CDR3 spells CASSSHRERSKRGSSYEQYV. CDR3 DNA: TGCGCCAGCAGCTCCCACAGGGAACGTTCTAAGCGGGGGAGTTCCTACGAGCAGTACGTC.

The V and J genes are TRBV13 and TRBJ1-6; TRBD1 might be the D (6 bases). The CDR3 length is 14 residues. Germline V gene sequence: CDR1 PRHDT, CDR2 FYEKMQ (reference sequence). V lost 4 bases, J lost 7 bases, and 11 bases lay in between. The CDR3 reads CASSSGVWNSPLHF. The CDR3 region has the DNA TGTGCCAGCAGCTCAGGGGTTTGGAATTCACCCCTCCACTTT.

The CDR3 protein is CASGTNTDTQYF. For the CDR3, the DNA is TGTGCCAGCGGAACCAACACAGATACGCAGTATTTT. The chain recombines TRBV6-5 with TRBJ2-3; unclear D gene. V lost 8 bases and J lost 2, with 8 bases in between. In germline, CDR1 is MNHEY, CDR2 SVGAGI. CDR3 length equals 12 residues.

V usage is TRBV11-2 and J usage is TRBJ1-6; D gene uncertain. V gave up 7 bases and J gave up 0 bases, with 10 bases separating them. The germline V gene encodes CDR1 SGHAT and CDR2 FQNNGV. The CDR3 runs to 15 residues. In DNA form, the CDR3 reads TGTGCCAGCACTCCGGGTAGCTCCTATAATTCACCCCTCCACTTT. Protein: CASTPGSSYNSPLHF.

By share, this clone counts as medium-sized. The V call is TRBV27, the J call TRBJ2-1, with D possibly TRBD2 on 6 matching bases. This CDR3 has 14 residues. CDR1 and CDR2 (germline): MNHEY, SMNVEV (reference sequence). V lost 7 bases and J lost 6, with 16 bases in between. The CDR3 DNA sequence: TGTGCCAGCACCTACGGGACCGGGGGCAATGAGCAGTTCTTC. Amino acids: CASTYGTGGNEQFF.

This chain links TRBV9 with TRBJ2-5; the D call may be TRBD1 or TRBD2 (5 bases each). Germline V lookup: CDR1 SGDLS, CDR2 YYNGEE. The CDR3 has 15 amino acids. V was shortened by 0 bases and J by 3 bases, with 12 bases between the two germline ends. The CDR3 DNA is TGTGCCAGCAGCGTAGAGGGGACCCAAAAAGAGACCCAGTACTTC. Protein product: CASSVEGTQKETQYF.

V gene TRBV9 combines with J gene TRBJ1-4; tentatively, D is TRBD1 (6 bases). V lost 4 bases and J lost 3, with 10 bases in between. CDR3 size: 14 residues. Germline V gives CDR1 SGDLS, CDR2 YYNGEE. The CDR3 reads CASSSGAANEKLFF. DNA for the CDR3: TGTGCCAGCAGCTCAGGGGCAGCTAATGAAAAACTGTTTTTT.

This clone has just one count. V gene TRBV18 combines with J gene TRBJ1-5; D is unresolved. From germline, CDR1 is KGHSH and CDR2 LQKENI. V lost 5 bases and J 5 bases, leaving 10 bases between the germline ends. There are 13 residues in the CDR3. The CDR3 is CASSSIFDQPQHF. The CDR3 DNA reads as TGTGCCAGCTCATCAATATTCGATCAGCCCCAGCATTTT.

The chain couples TRBV6-5 to TRBJ1-5; D is uncertain. The CDR3 has 13 amino acids. V lost 8 bases to trimming and J lost 7 bases, with 15 bases between them. Germline-derived CDR1 and CDR2 are MNHEY and SVGAGI. CDR3 in amino acids: CASAGRLRQPQHF. DNA of the CDR3: TGTGCCAGCGCTGGACGGCTCAGGCAGCCCCAGCATTTT.

This chain joins TRBV27 and TRBJ2-1; the match to TRBD2 covers 10 bases. The V and J ends lost 5 bases and 2 bases, in that order; junction bases with no gene match: 12. Germline V gene lookup returns CDR1 MNHEY and CDR2 SMNVEV (reference sequence). The CDR3 contains 18 residues. CDR3 protein: CASSALGESGGAYNEQFF. CDR3 in DNA: TGTGCCAGCAGTGCCCTGGGAGAAAGCGGGGGGGCCTACAATGAGCAGTTCTTC.

This rearrangement joins TRBV27 to TRBJ1-2; 10 positions match TRBD1. The CDR3 length is 14 residues. Trimming at V came to 4 bases and at J to 4 bases, leaving 3 bases not matched to a gene. The germline V gene has CDR1 MNHEY and CDR2 SMNVEV (reference sequence). The CDR3 sequence: CASSWTGGTYGYTF. CDR3 nucleotides: TGTGCCAGCAGTTGGACAGGGGGAACCTATGGCTACACCTTC.

The chain recombines TRBV20-1 with TRBJ1-6; 7 bases fit TRBD1. Losses at the gene ends were 5 bases for V and 10 bases for J; bases not matched to a gene: 8. CDR1 and CDR2 (germline): DFQATT, SNEGSKA (reference sequence). The CDR3 loop spans 13 amino acids. Written as DNA, the CDR3 is TGCAGTGCTGGTGACACAGGGGTCTCACCCCTCCACTTT. The encoded protein is CSAGDTGVSPLHF.

On this clone: Other DNA variants within this sample encode the same CDR3. The rearrangement joins TRBV12-3 or TRBV12-4 to TRBJ2-7; possible D gene TRBD1, 5 bases. V lost 3 bases, J lost 4 bases, and 7 bases lay in between. The CDR3 runs to 12 residues. CDR3 protein: CASSFSGYEQYV. The CDR3 region has the DNA TGTGCCAGCAGTTTTTCAGGGTACGAGCAGTACGTC.

The chain has TRBV27 and TRBJ1-1, with D uncertain. V shed 6 bases and J shed 7 bases, with 15 bases lying between them. Germline V gene lookup returns CDR1 MNHEY and CDR2 SMNVEV (reference sequence). The CDR3 is 13 residues long. The CDR3 nucleotides are TGTGCCAGCAGCCCGGCATGGGAGTTTGAAGCTTTCTTT. It yields the protein CASSPAWEFEAFF.

This CDR3 is CASMGDMGEKLFF. The CDR3 nucleotides read TGTGCCAGCATGGGAGACATGGGTGAAAAACTGTTTTTT. The chain has TRBV6-5 and TRBJ1-4; D not certain. This CDR3 has 13 amino acids. Germline V gene data show CDR1 as MNHEY and CDR2 as SVGAGI. V lost 7 bases, J lost 7 bases, and 13 bases lay in between.

This chain connects TRBV27 to TRBJ2-7; D perhaps matches TRBD2 (6 bases). The CDR3 totals 17 residues. V was clipped by 5 bases and J by 0 bases, with 20 bases between them. CDR1 is MNHEY and CDR2 is SMNVEV in the germline V gene (reference sequence). CDR3: CASSPPASGPSSYEQYF. The CDR3 DNA follows: TGTGCCAGCAGTCCCCCCGCAAGCGGGCCCAGCTCCTACGAGCAGTACTTC.

This clone was counted between two and nine times. The chain employs TRBV7-6 and TRBJ1-6; 8 bases line up with TRBD1. Germline-derived CDR1 and CDR2 are SGHVS and FNYEAQ. V trimming: 1 base; J trimming: 5 bases; junction bases outside the gene matches: 7. The CDR3 loop spans 17 amino acids. The CDR3 region is CASSLERTGRNNSPLHF. In nucleotides, the CDR3 is TGTGCCAGCAGCTTAGAGAGGACAGGGAGGAATAATTCACCCCTCCACTTT.